The entry that follows covers one T cell receptor beta chain sequence. The sample originates from a study of shared T cell receptors in the human thymus. The junction had 9 bases not matched to a gene; V was cut back by 3 bases and J by 8 bases. The germline CDR1 and CDR2 sequences are MGHRA and YSYEKL. The CDR3 loop spans 15 amino acids. Using immunoSEQ multiplex PCR, the repertoire was profiled, and TCRdb retains in-frame clones only, with some absent. The data show hundreds of thousands of clones, with 87% seen just once and roughly 0.0094% held by the top ten. Another study also made use of these data, one on human thymus T cells. That work states: Healthy Finnish infants undergoing corrective surgery for congenital heart defects were the donors. The source of the thymus tissue was resections taken during corrective heart surgery. Thymic and blood repertoires appeared to show biased V and J gene usage. Related research described thymic repertoires that were highly overlapping among unrelated individuals.

The clonotype was recovered from a boy in the first two years of life with a congenital heart defect. The chain couples TRBV4-1 to TRBJ2-1; 8 bases are a match to TRBD2. Sequencing used thymocytes. Written as DNA, the CDR3 is TGCGCCAGCAGCCATCCGGGACTAGATTCCCATGAGCAGTTCTTC. Translating it yields CASSHPGLDSHEQFF.